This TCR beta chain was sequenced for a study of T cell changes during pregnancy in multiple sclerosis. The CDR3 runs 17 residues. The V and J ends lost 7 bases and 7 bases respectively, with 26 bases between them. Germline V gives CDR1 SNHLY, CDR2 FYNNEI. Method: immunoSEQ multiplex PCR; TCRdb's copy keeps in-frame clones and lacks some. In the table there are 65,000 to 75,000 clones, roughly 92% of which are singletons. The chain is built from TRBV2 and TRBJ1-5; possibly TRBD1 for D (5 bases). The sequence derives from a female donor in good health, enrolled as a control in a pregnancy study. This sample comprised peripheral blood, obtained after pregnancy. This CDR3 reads CASTKTGGAAVGQPQHF. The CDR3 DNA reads TGTGCCAGCACCAAAACGGGGGGTGCCGCCGTTGGGCAGCCCCAGCATTTT.